A single T cell receptor (beta chain) is shown here with its context. During its preparation, the TCRbeta library received unique molecular identifiers. TCRdb itself ran the PCR reads through MiXCR, one entry per CDR3 protein. The data show about 250,000 distinct CDR3 sequences, under 30% seen once. This specimen comes from a study of T-cell reconstitution after alpha-beta-depleted transplantation in children. CDR1 and CDR2 from the germline V gene are SGHTA and FQGTGA. The CDR3 runs 13 residues. V gave up 5 bases and J gave up 5 bases, with 12 bases separating them. The specimen comprised PBMCs, mostly from graft donor cells, sampled 360 days after TCRalphabeta/CD19-depleted stem cell transplant. J is TRBJ1-1 and V is TRBV7-3; D is unresolved. The sequence was obtained from a female patient aged 2-9 years who had a stem cell transplant for congenital amegakaryocytic thrombocytopenia, so the T cells may come from the graft donor. This CDR3 is CASSPRPGTEAFF. DNA for the CDR3: TGTGCCAGCAGCCCGCGACCTGGGACTGAAGCTTTCTTT.